Listed here are 31 T cell receptor beta chains from one sample, sequenced in a study of human T cells and chemical hapten exposure (dated by TCRdb to about 2021). The time point label on this specimen signifies: patch test 1, 2 weeks after DPC sensitization. The sample's treatment or condition, from its label and the paper: therapeutic diphenylcyclopropenone sensitization with weekly scalp DPC. The library was made by RACE. The listed sequencing device is NextSeq 500. TCRdb reprocessing: public reads trimmed at Q25 with fastp, clones called with MiXCR, in-frame beta chains kept. One record per CDR3 amino acid sequence lists the most common genes and DNA. For this sample the table gives some 380,000 distinct CDR3 sequences, of which nearly 5% were detected only once. Under 2.5% of the sample belongs to the ten largest clones. The material sequenced was whole blood, taken in connection with sensitization to the hapten diphenylcyclopropenone (DPC). Source of these receptors: a woman aged 45-65 years with alopecia areata. Some clones in this sample may be carry-over from other donors' samples.

The sample holds many counts of this clonotype. The V call is TRBV5-1, the J call TRBJ2-7; D not certain. This CDR3 has 14 residues. The V end lost 1 base, the J end lost 3 bases, and 11 bases lay between the germline ends. Per germline, CDR1 SGHRS and CDR2 YFSETQ. CDR3 loop: CASSLLGSGYEQYF. As DNA, the CDR3 is TGCGCCAGCAGCTTGTTGGGTTCGGGCTACGAGCAGTACTTC.

This clonotype was seen more than once but under ten times. The chain has TRBV5-4 and TRBJ1-2, with D possibly TRBD1 on 5 matching bases. This CDR3 is 15 amino acids long. The V end was cut by 2 bases, the J end by 2 bases, with 13 bases between. CDR1 is SGHNT, CDR2 YYREEE, per germline (reference sequence). The CDR3 reads CASSFARASNYGYTF. The CDR3 DNA reads as TGTGCCAGCAGCTTCGCCAGGGCGTCCAACTATGGCTACACCTTC.

There are a few counts of this clonotype. The chain joins TRBV29-1 to TRBJ2-1, with no clear D. From germline, CDR1 is SQVTM and CDR2 ANQGSEA. V lost 7 bases, J lost 2 bases, and 15 bases lay in between. The CDR3 covers 14 residues. Written as DNA, the CDR3 is TGCAGCGCTACAACCAACGAAGCCTACAATGAGCAGTTCTTC. Protein sequence: CSATTNEAYNEQFF.

The rearrangement uses TRBV3-1 and TRBJ1-5; D gene unclear. Deletions cut 2 bases from V and 7 bases from J, with 9 bases between. Germline CDR1 reads LGHDT; CDR2 reads YNNKEL (reference sequence). The CDR3 is 13 amino acids. CDR3 amino acids: CASSQPGSQPQHF. The CDR3 DNA is TGTGCCAGCAGCCAACCTGGGAGCCAGCCCCAGCATTTT. Using reference TRBV3-1 and TRBJ1-5 for the parts outside the CDR3, the full variable domain is DTAVSQTPKYLVTQMGNDKSIKCEQNLGHDTMYWYKQDSKKFLKIMFSYNNKELIINETVPNRFSPKSPDKAHLNLHINSLELGDSAVYFCASSQPGSQPQHFGDGTRLSIL.

This clonotype was counted between two and nine times. This chain links TRBV6-6 with TRBJ1-2, with 8 bases identical to TRBD1. Looked up from germline, CDR1 is MNHNY and CDR2 is SVGAGI (reference sequence). The CDR3 covers 18 residues. V was clipped by 7 bases and J by 7 bases; unmatched bases: 23. CDR3 loop: CASTVASLAGGLFGGYTF. DNA for the CDR3: TGTGCCAGCACCGTGGCGTCTTTGGCAGGGGGCCTATTTGGTGGCTACACCTTC.

This clonotype has at least ten counts. J is TRBJ1-2 and V is TRBV6-6, with D maybe TRBD1 (5 bases). Germline V CDR1 and CDR2: MNHNY, SVGAGI (reference sequence). CDR3 length equals 11 residues. Trimming took off 8 bases at V and 7 bases at J, with 11 bases between the two ends. This chain's CDR3 is CASFEGRGYTF. DNA for the CDR3: TGTGCCAGCTTCGAGGGACGTGGCTACACCTTC.

The table lists this clonotype with many counts. This chain links TRBV4-1 with TRBJ1-1; TRBD1 might be the D (5 bases). The CDR3 spans 14 residues. CDR1 and CDR2 (germline): MGHRA, YSYEKL. V lost 0 bases to trimming and J lost 6 bases, with 11 bases between them. The CDR3 sequence: CASSQEQWGAEAFF. In DNA, the CDR3 is TGCGCCAGCAGCCAAGAACAGTGGGGGGCTGAAGCTTTCTTT.

This clonotype was seen repeatedly, ten times or more. The rearrangement uses TRBV7-2 and TRBJ2-3, with 15 bases that match TRBD2. The CDR3 totals 17 residues. J lost 4 bases, V lost 5 bases, and 7 bases had no gene match. The germline V gene has CDR1 SGHTA and CDR2 FQGNSA. The CDR3 nucleotides are TGTGCCAGCAGCCCTAGGACTAGCGGGAGGGGGGCAGATACGCAGTATTTT. Translation gives CASSPRTSGRGADTQYF.

The rearrangement uses TRBV19 and TRBJ1-2; no clear D. The ends were cut back, 4 bases at V and 3 bases at J, with 12 bases in the middle. This CDR3 has 14 residues. The germline V gene has CDR1 LNHDA and CDR2 SQIVND (reference sequence). The CDR3 reads CASSRAVRDYGYTF. The CDR3 DNA sequence: TGTGCCAGTAGTAGGGCCGTCCGGGACTATGGCTACACCTTC.

This clonotype was seen more than once but under ten times. The V call is TRBV7-2, the J call TRBJ2-7; the D call may be TRBD1 or TRBD2 (5 bases each). Trimming stripped 2 bases from V and 1 base from J, with 18 bases between. This CDR3 has 17 residues. Germline loops: CDR1 SGHTA, CDR2 FQGNSA. The DNA for the CDR3 is TGTGCCAGCAGCTTAAGGTTGGCTGGGGACCGATCCTACGAGCAGTACTTC. Translating gives CASSLRLAGDRSYEQYF.

This clonotype came up many times. V is TRBV27 and J is TRBJ2-7; TRBD2 aligns across 7 bases. The V gene's germline CDR1 is MNHEY and CDR2 SMNVEV (reference sequence). V shed 0 bases and J 4 bases; nucleotides not matched to a gene: 3. This CDR3 comprises 14 residues. In nucleotides, the CDR3 is TGTGCCAGCAGTTTATCGCGCGGGAGATACGAGCAGTACTTC. Translating gives CASSLSRGRYEQYF.

The V and J genes are TRBV6-5 and TRBJ2-2; TRBD2 agrees at 7 bases. This CDR3 is built from 15 residues. Trimming removed 2 bases from V and 3 bases from J; junction bases left unmatched: 3. In germline, CDR1 is MNHEY, CDR2 SVGAGI. The CDR3 DNA sequence: TGTGCCAGCAGTTACACGCTAGCGGACACCGGGGAGCTGTTTTTT. This translates into CASSYTLADTGELFF.

At least ten counts were recorded for this clonotype. This chain joins TRBV28 and TRBJ2-3, with D unresolved. The CDR3 is 12 amino acids. V lost 3 bases, J lost 10 bases, and 11 bases lay in between. CDR1 and CDR2 (germline): MDHEN, SYDVKM. The chain's CDR3 is CASSFRPTAQYF. CDR3 sequence (DNA): TGTGCCAGCAGTTTTAGGCCTACCGCGCAGTATTTT.

This clonotype was counted ten times or more. The CDR3 loop is CSVGKQGAVYGYTF. CDR3 bases: TGCAGCGTGGGGAAACAGGGGGCCGTCTATGGCTACACCTTC. The chain joins TRBV29-1 to TRBJ1-2, with TRBD1 matching over 9 bases. The CDR3 contains 14 residues. The V gene's germline CDR1 is SQVTM and CDR2 ANQGSEA. V lost 6 bases to trimming and J lost 4 bases; unmatched junction nucleotides: 9.

The chain carries TRBV24-1 and TRBJ2-1; TRBD2 matches at 8 bases. This CDR3 is built from 14 residues. Losses at the gene ends were 9 bases for V and 7 bases for J; bases not matched to a gene: 10. In germline, CDR1 is KGHDR, CDR2 SFDVKD. Here the CDR3 DNA reads TGTGCCACCGGGAACGGACTAGCTAAGAATGAGCAGTTCTTC. Amino acid sequence: CATGNGLAKNEQFF.

This clonotype has at least ten counts. This sequence joins TRBV25-1 and TRBJ2-2, with D perhaps TRBD1 or TRBD2 (5 bases each). Trimming shortened V by 0 bases and J by 5 bases, and 13 bases separated the two germline ends. Per the germline V gene, CDR1 is MGHDK and CDR2 is SYGVNS. This CDR3 region has 16 residues. In nucleotides, the CDR3 is TGTGCCAGCAGTGAATATATGGGTTGGGGGACCGGGGAGCTGTTTTTT. Translation gives CASSEYMGWGTGELFF.

The V and J genes are TRBV10-3 and TRBJ2-1; D possibly corresponds to TRBD1 (6 bases). CDR3 length: 11 residues. The ends were cut back, 3 bases at V and 13 bases at J, with 10 bases in the middle. Germline V gives CDR1 ENHRY, CDR2 SYGVKD. The CDR3 is CAISELQGQFF. CDR3 sequence (DNA): TGTGCCATCAGTGAATTACAGGGTCAGTTCTTC.

There are a few counts of this clonotype. The CDR3 protein is CASGPGPTAQYF. The CDR3 DNA follows: TGTGCTAGTGGCCCGGGCCCGACTGCCCAGTACTTC. The rearrangement joins TRBV12-5 to TRBJ2-5; D is unclear. CDR1 and CDR2 (germline): LGHNT, FRNRAP. The CDR3 covers 12 residues. Trimming took off 6 bases at V and 9 bases at J, with 14 bases between the two ends.

This clonotype was observed at least ten times. The CDR3 region has the DNA TGTGCCAGCAGTGACCCTATAGGAGCGGGAGGGCCGAACACCGGGGAGCTGTTTTTT. Translated, it gives CASSDPIGAGGPNTGELFF. The V and J genes are TRBV6-4 and TRBJ2-2; 10 bases line up with TRBD2. CDR3 size: 19 residues. V trimming: 2 bases; J trimming: 0 bases; junction bases outside the gene matches: 9. Germline values: CDR1 MRHNA, CDR2 SNTAGT.

This chain joins TRBV28 and TRBJ1-4, with 9 bases fitting TRBD1. This CDR3 spans 15 amino acids. V shed 4 bases and J 6 bases; nucleotides not matched to a gene: 6. Germline assignment: CDR1 MDHEN and CDR2 SYDVKM. CDR3 sequence reads: CASSSFTGGDEKLFF. The CDR3, as DNA: TGTGCCAGCAGTTCATTTACAGGGGGCGATGAAAAACTGTTTTTT.

This clonotype was detected many times. This chain joins TRBV29-1 and TRBJ1-3; 9 nucleotides align to TRBD1. The CDR3 length is 13 residues. J gave up 2 bases and V 5 bases, and 1 base lay outside the gene matches. Germline CDR1 SQVTM, CDR2 ANQGSEA. DNA of the CDR3: TGCAGCGTTCACAGGGGGCCTGGAAACACCATATATTTT. It translates to CSVHRGPGNTIYF.

This clonotype was seen many times. The chain is built from TRBV6-5 and TRBJ2-2, with TRBD1 as a possible D gene (5 bases). Germline V gene lookup returns CDR1 MNHEY and CDR2 SVGAGI. This CDR3 comprises 16 residues. The germline V and J ends were trimmed by 2 bases and 4 bases, with 14 bases remaining between them. The CDR3 DNA sequence: TGTGCCAGCAGTTACCGAGACAGCCCACCCACCGGGGAGCTGTTTTTT. Translated, it gives CASSYRDSPPTGELFF.

This clonotype was picked up many times. The rearrangement joins TRBV2 to TRBJ1-2; perhaps TRBD1 as D (6 bases). The CDR3 has 12 residues. Trimming pared 7 bases from V and 6 bases from J, leaving 12 bases between. CDR1 is SNHLY, CDR2 FYNNEI, per germline. DNA of the CDR3: TGTGCCAGCACACGGACAGAGGATGGCTACACCTTC. Protein sequence: CASTRTEDGYTF.

A few counts support this clonotype. This CDR3 is CASSGNTGENRELFF. In DNA form, the CDR3 reads TGTGCCAGCAGCGGCAATACAGGGGAGAACCGGGAGCTGTTTTTT. The chain employs TRBV7-2 and TRBJ2-2, with 7 bases matching TRBD1. The V segment lost 5 bases and the J segment 9 bases; nucleotides outside the gene matches: 12. From germline, CDR1 is SGHTA and CDR2 FQGNSA. The CDR3 covers 15 residues.

This clonotype has only a few counts. The CDR3 loop is CASSPRAHNEQFF. The CDR3 nucleotides are TGTGCCAGCAGCCCCCGGGCCCACAATGAGCAGTTCTTC. This rearrangement joins TRBV7-8 to TRBJ2-1, with D unresolved. The length of the CDR3 is 13 residues. V lost 5 bases and J 5 bases, leaving 10 bases between the germline ends. Germline CDR1 is SGHVS and CDR2 is FQNEAQ.

At least ten counts were recorded for this clonotype. V gene TRBV27 combines with J gene TRBJ2-1; 11 nucleotides agree with TRBD2. From germline, CDR1 is MNHEY and CDR2 SMNVEV (reference sequence). V shed 6 bases, J shed 4 bases, and the junction held 8 bases outside the gene matches. This CDR3 has 16 residues. As DNA, the CDR3 is TGTGCCAGCAGATCAGAGGGACTAGCGGATTACAATGAGCAGTTCTTC. It translates to CASRSEGLADYNEQFF.

This clonotype was seen more than once but under ten times. The rearrangement joins TRBV20-1 to TRBJ1-4; 10 positions agree with TRBD1. The CDR3 contains 15 residues. V dropped 2 bases and J dropped 6; count of bases not matched to a gene: 6. The germline gives CDR1 DFQATT, CDR2 SNEGSKA (reference sequence). As DNA, the CDR3 is TGCAGTGCTAGATACCCGACAGGGGGCGATGAAAAACTGTTTTTT. It is translated as CSARYPTGGDEKLFF.

This clonotype was found a few times. This chain joins TRBV12-5 and TRBJ1-1; D is possibly TRBD1 (5 bases). V lost 0 bases and J lost 0, with 20 bases in between. Germline V lookup: CDR1 LGHNT, CDR2 FRNRAP. CDR3 length: 19 amino acids. CDR3 nucleotide sequence: TGTGCTAGTGGTTTGGTACTAGGAGGGACCGGTGATGTGAACACTGAAGCTTTCTTT. Amino acids: CASGLVLGGTGDVNTEAFF.

This clonotype came up many times. The chain couples TRBV4-3 to TRBJ1-2; D might be TRBD1 (6 bases). The CDR3 has 14 residues. Germline assignment: CDR1 LGHNA and CDR2 YSLEER. Trimming took off 0 bases at V and 8 bases at J, with 13 bases between the two ends. The CDR3 protein is CASSQDGGRVGYTF. DNA for the CDR3: TGCGCCAGCAGCCAAGATGGGGGGCGGGTAGGCTACACCTTC.

The table lists this clonotype with many counts. The chain has TRBV3-1 and TRBJ2-3; possibly TRBD2 for D (7 bases). V was clipped by 8 bases and J by 1 base, with 19 bases between them. Germline values: CDR1 LGHDT, CDR2 YNNKEL (reference sequence). There are 16 residues in the CDR3. CDR3 nucleotides: TGTGCCAGCTCCGGCGGGGGCGGGGGCCGCACAGATACGCAGTATTTT. It specifies CASSGGGGGRTDTQYF.

This clonotype was counted many times. The J gene is TRBJ2-3, the V gene TRBV20-1; D remains unclear. Germline V gene sequence: CDR1 DFQATT, CDR2 SNEGSKA (reference sequence). CDR3 length equals 11 residues. V was trimmed by 3 bases and J by 8 bases, leaving 9 bases between them. The CDR3 reads CSASSVGTQYF. The CDR3 coding sequence is TGCAGTGCTAGCAGCGTCGGTACGCAGTATTTT.